This T cell receptor beta chain was profiled in a study of cytomegalovirus exposure and HLA in healthy donors. Per the germline V gene, CDR1 is SGDLS and CDR2 is YYNGEE. There are 16 residues in the CDR3. V gave up 3 bases and J gave up 7 bases; unmatched junction bases: 9. For this clone: Its antigen remains unidentified.

TCRdb keeps only in-frame clones here, not all; method: immunoSEQ multiplex PCR. The table shows 120,000 to 150,000 clones, with 91% occurring only once. Points from the study as a whole: The tendency of first-cohort TCR clusters to co-occur in the 110 or so validation repertoires emerged from a later analysis.

This chain joins TRBV9 and TRBJ2-1; TRBD2 matches at 11 bases. The source material was PBMCs. This sequence originates from a man younger than 30 in good health and CMV-seronegative. The CDR3 is CASSGTSGGHGNEQFF. The DNA for the CDR3 is TGTGCCAGCAGCGGCACTAGCGGGGGCCACGGGAATGAGCAGTTCTTC. Full variable domain (rest looked up from reference TRBV9 and TRBJ2-1): DSGVTQTPKHLITATGQRVTLRCSPRSGDLSVYWYQQSLDQGLQFLIQYYNGEERAKGNILERFSAQQFPDLHSELNLSSLELGDSALYFCASSGTSGGHGNEQFFGPGTRLTVL.